This TCR beta chain comes out of a study of cytomegalovirus exposure and HLA in healthy donors. Vbeta (60) and Jbeta (13) primers were used in the PCR. Assay used: immunoSEQ multiplex PCR; TCRdb lists only in-frame clones, some missing. The repertoire has about 120,000 clones, roughly 18% of them found once; the top ten carry about 3.1%. Germline V gives CDR1 LNHNV, CDR2 YYDKDF (reference sequence). The CDR3 spans 16 residues. Trimming took off 0 bases at V and 5 bases at J, with 11 bases between the two ends. The rearrangement uses TRBV15 and TRBJ1-6, with D hard to call. This sequence was found in a female donor in good health and CMV-seropositive. Material: PBMCs. CDR3 nucleotides: TGTGCCACCAGCAGAGACTATTCTGGAGATAATTCACCCCTCCACTTT. This sequence encodes CATSRDYSGDNSPLHF.